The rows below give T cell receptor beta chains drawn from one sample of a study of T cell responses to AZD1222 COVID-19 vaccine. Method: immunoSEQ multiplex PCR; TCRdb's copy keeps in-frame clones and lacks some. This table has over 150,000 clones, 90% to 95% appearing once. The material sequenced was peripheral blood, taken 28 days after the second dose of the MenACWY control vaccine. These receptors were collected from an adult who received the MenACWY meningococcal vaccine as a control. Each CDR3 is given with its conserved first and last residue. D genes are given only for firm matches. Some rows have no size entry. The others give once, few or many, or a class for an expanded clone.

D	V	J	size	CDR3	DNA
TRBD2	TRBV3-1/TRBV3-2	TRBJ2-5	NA	CASSQSAGSGGRETQYF	TGTGCCAGCAGCCAATCGGCGGGTAGCGGGGGTCGGGAGACCCAGTACTTC
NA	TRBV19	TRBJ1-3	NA	CASIRSSGNTIYF	TGTGCCAGTATTCGAAGCTCTGGAAACACCATATATTTT
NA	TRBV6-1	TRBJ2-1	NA	CASSDRVRNEQFF	TGTGCCAGCAGTGACAGGGTTAGAAATGAGCAGTTCTTC
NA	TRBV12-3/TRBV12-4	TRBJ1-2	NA	CASSWERAGGYTF	TGTGCCAGCAGTTGGGAGAGGGCTGGCGGCTACACCTTC
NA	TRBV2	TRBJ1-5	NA	CASTPTEGNQPQHF	TGTGCCAGCACCCCGACGGAAGGAAATCAGCCCCAGCATTTT
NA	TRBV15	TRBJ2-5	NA	CATSRDLRETQYF	TGTGCCACCAGCAGAGATCTTAGAGAGACCCAGTACTTC
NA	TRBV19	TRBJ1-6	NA	CASDHGGSPSPLHF	TGTGCCAGTGATCACGGAGGCTCTCCTTCACCCCTCCACTTT
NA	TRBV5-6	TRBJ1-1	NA	CASSWGHEAFF	TGTGCCAGCAGCTGGGGACATGAAGCTTTCTTT
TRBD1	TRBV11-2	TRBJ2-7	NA	CASTPRGQRPSYEQYF	TGTGCCAGCACGCCTCGGGGACAGCGACCATCCTACGAGCAGTACTTC
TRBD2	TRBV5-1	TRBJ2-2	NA	CASSSPGLAGGQTGELFF	TGCGCCAGCAGCTCCCCCGGACTAGCGGGGGGGCAAACCGGGGAGCTGTTTTTT
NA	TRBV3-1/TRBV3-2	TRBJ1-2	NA	CASSFRGGSNGYTF	TGTGCCAGCAGCTTCCGGGGAGGTAGCAATGGCTACACCTTC
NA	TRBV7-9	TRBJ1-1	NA	CASSPRDNGNTEAFF	TGTGCCAGCAGCCCTCGGGACAACGGGAACACTGAAGCTTTCTTT
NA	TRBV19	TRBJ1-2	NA	CASTRAGILYGYTF	TGTGCCAGTACGAGGGCAGGGATCCTCTATGGCTACACCTTC
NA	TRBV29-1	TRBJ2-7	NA	CSVVVLPSYEQYF	TGCAGCGTTGTGGTCCTACCTTCCTACGAGCAGTACTTC
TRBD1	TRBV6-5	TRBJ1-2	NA	CASSTDRANYGYTF	TGTGCCAGCAGTACCGACAGGGCTAACTATGGCTACACCTTC
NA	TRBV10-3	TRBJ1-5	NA	CAISAGNQPQHF	TGTGCCATCAGTGCCGGTAATCAGCCCCAGCATTTT
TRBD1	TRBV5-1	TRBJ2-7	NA	CASSFSGTGSYEQYF	TGCGCCAGCAGCTTCTCTGGGACAGGCTCCTACGAGCAGTACTTC
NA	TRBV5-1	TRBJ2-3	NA	CASRLEADTQYF	TGCGCCAGCAGGCTAGAGGCAGATACGCAGTATTTT
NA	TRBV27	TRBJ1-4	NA	CASRTGTLRNEKLFF	TGTGCCAGCAGAACAGGGACTCTCCGTAATGAAAAACTGTTTTTT
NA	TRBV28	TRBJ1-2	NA	CASRAQGTQRNYGYTF	TGTGCCAGCAGAGCACAAGGGACACAACGAAACTATGGCTACACCTTC
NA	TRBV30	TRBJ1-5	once	CAWGGNQPQHF	TGTGCCTGGGGGGGCAATCAGCCCCAGCATTTT
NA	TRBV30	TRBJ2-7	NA	CAWSVGQPSAEQYF	TGTGCCTGGAGTGTAGGCCAGCCCTCCGCCGAGCAGTACTTC
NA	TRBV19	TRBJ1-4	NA	CASSTGASDEKLFF	TGTGCCAGTAGTACCGGGGCGAGTGATGAAAAACTGTTTTTT
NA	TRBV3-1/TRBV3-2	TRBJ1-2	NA	CASSRALGNRVYGYTF	TGTGCCAGCAGCCGAGCGCTCGGGAACAGGGTTTATGGCTACACCTTC
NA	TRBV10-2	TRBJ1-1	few	CASSEGHYTEAFF	TGCGCCAGCAGTGAGGGTCATTACACTGAAGCTTTCTTT
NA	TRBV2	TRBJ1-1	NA	CASEVTDLNTEAFF	TGTGCCAGCGAAGTGACAGACTTGAACACTGAAGCTTTCTTT
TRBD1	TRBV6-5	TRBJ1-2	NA	CASRPTGTGFGYTF	TGTGCCAGCAGACCAACCGGGACAGGGTTTGGCTACACCTTC
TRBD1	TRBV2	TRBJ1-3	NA	CASSRRQGMSRNTIYF	TGTGCCAGCAGTCGACGACAGGGGATGAGTCGAAACACCATATATTTT
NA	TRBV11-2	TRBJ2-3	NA	CASSLRGARTDTQYF	TGTGCCAGCAGCTTAAGGGGGGCCCGCACAGATACGCAGTATTTT
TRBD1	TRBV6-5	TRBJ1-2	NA	CASRLSQGAYGYTF	TGTGCCAGCAGGTTAAGCCAGGGGGCGTATGGCTACACCTTC
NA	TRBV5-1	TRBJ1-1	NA	CASSLGPQGTEAFF	TGCGCCAGCAGCTTAGGACCCCAAGGAACTGAAGCTTTCTTT
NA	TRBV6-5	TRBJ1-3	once	CASSPAGGNTIYF	TGTGCCAGCAGCCCCGCGGGGGGCAACACCATATATTTT
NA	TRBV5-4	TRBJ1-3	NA	CASSRRGSSSGNTIYF	TGTGCCAGCAGCCGTAGGGGGTCTAGCTCTGGAAACACCATATATTTT
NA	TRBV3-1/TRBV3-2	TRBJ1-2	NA	CASSQDFRTNYGYTF	TGTGCCAGCAGCCAAGATTTCAGGACTAACTATGGCTACACCTTC
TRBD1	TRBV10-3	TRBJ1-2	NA	CAIRETGDYGYTF	TGTGCCATCAGGGAGACAGGGGACTATGGCTACACCTTC
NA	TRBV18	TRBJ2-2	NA	CASSPTTVTGELFF	TGTGCCAGCTCACCGACGACGGTCACCGGGGAGCTGTTTTTT